This TCR beta chain originates from a study of T-cell memory formation after mild COVID-19. TCRdb re-derived calls from the 5' RACE reads in MiXCR, one entry per CDR3 protein. The sample gives 150,000 to 200,000 distinct CDR3 sequences, about 28% of which show up once; more than 10% is in the top ten. This CDR3 comprises 15 residues. Germline CDR1 is SGHRS and CDR2 is YFSETQ. Deletions cut 0 bases from V and 5 bases from J, with 12 bases between. This clonotype was seen only a few times. Material for sequencing was PBMCs or a T cell subset sorted from them (not recorded which). The source of this sequence is an adult woman who had mild COVID-19 (a few samples of this study predate the infection). Cell type and time point are not known. The rearrangement links TRBV5-1 to TRBJ1-5; a weak D match, TRBD1 (5 bases). CDR3 coding DNA: TGCGCCAGCAGCTTGGCCGGGCAGGGCCATCAGCCCCAGCATTTT. As protein: CASSLAGQGHQPQHF. Complete variable domain (other parts from reference TRBV5-1 and TRBJ1-5): KAGVTQTPRYLIKTRGQQVTLSCSPISGHRSVSWYQQTPGQGLQFLFEYFSETQRNKGNFPGRFSGRQFSNSRSEMNVSTLELGDSALYLCASSLAGQGHQPQHFGDGTRLSIL.